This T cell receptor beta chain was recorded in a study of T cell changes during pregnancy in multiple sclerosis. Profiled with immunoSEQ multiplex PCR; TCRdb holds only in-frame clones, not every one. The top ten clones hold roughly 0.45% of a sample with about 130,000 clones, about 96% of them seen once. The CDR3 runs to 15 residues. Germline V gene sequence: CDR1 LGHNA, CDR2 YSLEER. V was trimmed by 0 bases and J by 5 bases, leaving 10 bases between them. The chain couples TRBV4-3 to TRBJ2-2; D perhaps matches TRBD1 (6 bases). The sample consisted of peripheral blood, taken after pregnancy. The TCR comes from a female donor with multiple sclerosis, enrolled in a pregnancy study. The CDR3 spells CASSQDRQGTGELFF. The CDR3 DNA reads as TGCGCCAGCAGCCAAGATAGGCAGGGGACCGGGGAGCTGTTTTTT.